The 20 T cell receptor beta chains given below trace back to one sample, sequenced in a study of shared clonotypes between healthy human individuals. The naive CD8 population came from CD45RO-negative cells selected for CCR7, without terminally differentiated effector memory CD45RA+ cells. Profiled with immunoSEQ multiplex PCR; TCRdb holds only in-frame clones, not every one. The sample records some 630,000 clones, around 96% being singletons. Sample: naive CD8+ T cells sorted from blood. The source is a woman under 40 in good health.

This clone was seen only once. The chain recombines TRBV5-1 with TRBJ1-1, with D possibly TRBD1 on 5 matching bases. Germline V gives CDR1 SGHRS, CDR2 YFSETQ. V lost 3 bases and J 11 bases, leaving 14 bases between the germline ends. CDR3 length: 12 amino acids. The CDR3 protein is CASSSPGLEAFF. The CDR3 DNA sequence: TGCGCCAGCAGCTCGCCGGGACTGGAGGCTTTCTTT. Supplemented by reference TRBV5-1 and TRBJ1-1, the full variable domain reads KAGVTQTPRYLIKTRGQQVTLSCSPISGHRSVSWYQQTPGQGLQFLFEYFSETQRNKGNFPGRFSGRQFSNSRSEMNVSTLELGDSALYLCASSSPGLEAFFGQGTRLTVV.

This chain connects TRBV28 to TRBJ2-7; 7 bases match TRBD1. Unmatched junction bases numbered 5, after V lost 7 bases and J lost 2 bases. Looked up from germline, CDR1 is MDHEN and CDR2 is SYDVKM. The CDR3 is 13 amino acids. CDR3 nucleotides: TGTGCCAGCACCGAAGACAGGGCCTACGAGCAGTACTTC. It encodes CASTEDRAYEQYF.

Only one count was recorded for this clone. The V gene is TRBV10-3, the J gene TRBJ1-2; TRBD1 aligns across 7 bases. Trimming took 3 bases from V and 0 from J; bases not matched to a gene: 16. Germline-derived CDR1 and CDR2 are ENHRY and SYGVKD. The CDR3 extends over 19 amino acids. CDR3 DNA sequence: TGTGCCATCAGTGAAGTCAGACAGGGCCTTAGAAGTACTAACTATGGCTACACCTTC. Amino acid sequence: CAISEVRQGLRSTNYGYTF.

In this sample, this clone turned up once. The chain joins TRBV7-9 to TRBJ2-7; 7 bases agree with TRBD1. Trimming cost V 2 bases and J 0 bases; bases outside gene matches: 7. CDR3 length: 16 amino acids. From germline, CDR1 is SEHNR and CDR2 FQNEAQ (reference sequence). The DNA of the CDR3 is TGTGCCAGCAGCTTATCCAACAGGGGCAGCTCCTACGAGCAGTACTTC. It yields the protein CASSLSNRGSSYEQYF.

This CDR3 is CASSEVRTGSSTDTQYF. The CDR3 region has the DNA TGTGCCAGCAGTGAAGTGAGGACAGGCTCTAGCACAGATACGCAGTATTTT. This chain joins TRBV6-1 and TRBJ2-3, with 7 bases aligning to TRBD1. V lost 1 base, J lost 0 bases, and 7 bases stayed unmatched. Germline lookup yields CDR1 MNHNS and CDR2 SASEGT. This CDR3 has 17 residues.

The rearrangement uses TRBV5-6 and TRBJ2-7, with 9 bases aligning to TRBD1. The CDR3 is 15 amino acids. The germline V gene encodes CDR1 SGHDT and CDR2 YYEEEE. V shed 10 bases and J 5 bases; nucleotides not matched to a gene: 16. CDR3 amino acids: CAYGLRGQGFNEQYF. The CDR3 DNA reads as TGTGCCTACGGATTACGAGGACAGGGGTTCAACGAGCAGTACTTC.

V is TRBV28 and J is TRBJ2-3; TRBD2 matches 9 bases. V trimming: 2 bases; J trimming: 3 bases; junction bases outside the gene matches: 3. This CDR3 has 15 amino acids. Germline-derived CDR1 and CDR2 are MDHEN and SYDVKM. CDR3 bases: TGTGCCAGCAGTTTACTTAGCGGGAGAACAGATACGCAGTATTTT. It encodes CASSLLSGRTDTQYF.

The chain uses TRBV19 and TRBJ2-1, with 10 bases aligning to TRBD1. Germline assignment: CDR1 LNHDA and CDR2 SQIVND (reference sequence). This CDR3 has 15 amino acids. V was clipped by 7 bases and J by 8 bases; unmatched bases: 11. The CDR3 coding sequence is TGTGCCAGTACCCTCGGGGACAGGGGTTTTCATGAGCAGTTCTTC. This encodes CASTLGDRGFHEQFF.

A word on this clone: In this CDR3 the conserved last residue, phenylalanine or tryptophan, is missing, so a read error is likely. The CDR3 loop is CASSIGTNEQYL. DNA of the CDR3: TGTGCCAGCAGCATCGGGACAAACGAGCAGTACCTC. The chain couples TRBV5-6 to TRBJ2-7, with D tentatively TRBD1 (6 bases). V lost 4 bases to trimming and J lost 5 bases, with 10 bases between them. From germline, CDR1 is SGHDT and CDR2 YYEEEE. This CDR3 is 12 amino acids long.

The gene calls are TRBV5-4 and TRBJ2-7, with 13 bases lining up with TRBD2. Germline CDR1 reads SGHNT; CDR2 reads YYREEE (reference sequence). The trim removed 10 bases at V and 0 bases at J, leaving 4 bases unmatched. This CDR3 comprises 14 residues. The CDR3 DNA sequence: TGTGCCTCCAGGACTAGCGGGAGCTCCTACGAGCAGTACTTC. Its protein is CASRTSGSSYEQYF.

The sample holds one count of this clone. The chain links TRBV2 to TRBJ2-1; 8 positions match TRBD2. The junction had 6 bases not matched to a gene; V was cut back by 1 base and J by 10 bases. CDR3 size: 14 residues. CDR1 is SNHLY and CDR2 is FYNNEI in the germline V gene. CDR3 bases: TGTGCCAGCAGTGAAGGTAGCGGGAACTACGAGCAGTTCTTC. The encoded protein is CASSEGSGNYEQFF.

This chain uses TRBV7-2 with TRBJ2-2, with no clear D. The CDR3 loop spans 14 amino acids. Germline V gene data show CDR1 as SGHTA and CDR2 as FQGNSA. Trimming removed 5 bases from V and 4 bases from J, with 11 bases in between. The CDR3 loop reads CASSPHGGTGELFF. The CDR3, as DNA: TGTGCCAGCAGCCCCCACGGTGGCACCGGGGAGCTGTTTTTT. Combining the CDR3 with reference TRBV7-2 and TRBJ2-2 gives the whole variable domain GAGVSQSPSNKVTEKGKDVELRCDPISGHTALYWYRQSLGQGLEFLIYFQGNSAPDKSGLPSDRFSAERTGGSVSTLTIQRTQQEDSAVYLCASSPHGGTGELFFGEGSRLTVL.

The chain employs TRBV19 and TRBJ2-7; TRBD2 matches 7 bases. The CDR3 runs 15 residues. Germline V gene sequence: CDR1 LNHDA, CDR2 SQIVND (reference sequence). V trimming: 3 bases; J trimming: 5 bases; junction bases outside the gene matches: 10. Here the CDR3 reads CASSIQAGVPHEQYF. CDR3 DNA sequence: TGTGCCAGTAGTATCCAGGCGGGAGTTCCACACGAGCAGTACTTC.

V usage is TRBV7-2 and J usage is TRBJ2-4, with TRBD2 identical over 10 bases. The ends lost 2 bases at V and 1 base at J; junction bases unmatched: 11. The CDR3 has 19 residues. The germline V gene encodes CDR1 SGHTA and CDR2 FQGNSA. CDR3 DNA: TGTGCCAGCAGCTTACTGCTAGCGGGAGCTGGAGGCGCCAAAAACATTCAGTACTTC. Its translation is CASSLLLAGAGGAKNIQYF.

The rearrangement joins TRBV28 to TRBJ1-3, with D unresolved. The germline V gene encodes CDR1 MDHEN and CDR2 SYDVKM. Trimming took 6 bases from V and 0 from J, leaving 12 bases between them. This CDR3 contains 15 residues. The CDR3, as DNA: TGTGCCAGCAGACAAGGACGTATCTCTGGAAACACCATATATTTT. Its protein is CASRQGRISGNTIYF.

This rearrangement joins TRBV7-6 to TRBJ2-7; D remains ambiguous. The V end lost 2 bases, the J end lost 1 base, and 6 bases lay between the germline ends. Germline loops: CDR1 SGHVS, CDR2 FNYEAQ. This CDR3 has 13 residues. The DNA of the CDR3 is TGTGCCAGCAGCTTAAATCCGTCCTACGAGCAGTACTTC. It translates to CASSLNPSYEQYF.

The V gene is TRBV27, the J gene TRBJ1-2, with TRBD1 matching over 9 bases. The CDR3 length is 14 residues. V lost 4 bases, J lost 7 bases, and 7 bases stayed unmatched. Germline-derived CDR1 and CDR2 are MNHEY and SMNVEV (reference sequence). CDR3 in DNA: TGTGCCAGCAGTTCCACAGGGGGCGGAATTGGCTACACCTTC. Encoded protein: CASSSTGGGIGYTF.

This sequence joins TRBV7-8 and TRBJ2-5; D gene ambiguous. Germline V gene sequence: CDR1 SGHVS, CDR2 FQNEAQ. This CDR3 has 12 amino acids. V shed 0 bases and J shed 9 bases, with 8 bases lying between them. For the CDR3, the DNA is TGTGCCAGCAGCTTAGCGGAAAGGCCCCAGTACTTC. Protein product: CASSLAERPQYF.

The chain's CDR3 is CASTTGVHQPQHF. The CDR3 coding sequence is TGTGCCAGCACCACCGGGGTCCATCAGCCCCAGCATTTT. The chain uses TRBV27 and TRBJ1-5; D gene ambiguous. From germline, CDR1 is MNHEY and CDR2 SMNVEV (reference sequence). The CDR3 length is 13 residues. The V gene lost 7 bases and the J gene lost 5 bases, with 12 bases spanning the gap.

V is TRBV10-1 and J is TRBJ1-5; D not certain. CDR1 is WNHNN and CDR2 is SYGVQD in the germline V gene (reference sequence). With 0 bases removed from V and 7 bases from J, the gap between germline ends came to 7 bases. This CDR3 contains 13 residues. CDR3 residues: CASSESIGQPQHF. The CDR3, as DNA: TGCGCCAGCAGTGAGTCGATAGGCCAGCCCCAGCATTTT.